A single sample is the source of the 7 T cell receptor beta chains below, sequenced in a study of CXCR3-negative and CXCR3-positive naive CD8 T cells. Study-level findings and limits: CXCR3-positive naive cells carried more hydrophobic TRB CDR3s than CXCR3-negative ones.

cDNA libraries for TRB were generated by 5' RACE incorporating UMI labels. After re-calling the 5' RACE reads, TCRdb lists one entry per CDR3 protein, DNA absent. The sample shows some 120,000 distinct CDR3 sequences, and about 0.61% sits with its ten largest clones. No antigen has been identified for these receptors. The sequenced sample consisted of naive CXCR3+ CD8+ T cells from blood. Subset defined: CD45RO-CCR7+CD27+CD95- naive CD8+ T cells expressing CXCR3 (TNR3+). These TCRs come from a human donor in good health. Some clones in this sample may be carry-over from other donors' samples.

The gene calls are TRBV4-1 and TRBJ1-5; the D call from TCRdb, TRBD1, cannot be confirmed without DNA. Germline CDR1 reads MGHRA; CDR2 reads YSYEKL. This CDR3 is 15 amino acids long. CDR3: CASSPSTGTYQPQHF.

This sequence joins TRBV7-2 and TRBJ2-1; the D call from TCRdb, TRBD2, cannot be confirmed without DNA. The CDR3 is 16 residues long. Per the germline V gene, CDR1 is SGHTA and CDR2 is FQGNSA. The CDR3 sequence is CASSSPIVTSSDEQFF.

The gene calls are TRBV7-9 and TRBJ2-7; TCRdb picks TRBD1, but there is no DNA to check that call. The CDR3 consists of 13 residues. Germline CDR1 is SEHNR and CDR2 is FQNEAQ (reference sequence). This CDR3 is CASSYWTGNEQYF.

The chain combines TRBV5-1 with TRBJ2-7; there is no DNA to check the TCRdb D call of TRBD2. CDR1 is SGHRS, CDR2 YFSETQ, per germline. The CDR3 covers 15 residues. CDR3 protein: CASSEGLAGAYEQYF.

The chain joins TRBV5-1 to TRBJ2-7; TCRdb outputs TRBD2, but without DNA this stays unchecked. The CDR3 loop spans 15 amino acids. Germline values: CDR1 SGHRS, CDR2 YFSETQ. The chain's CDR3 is CASSPDYSHAYEQYF.

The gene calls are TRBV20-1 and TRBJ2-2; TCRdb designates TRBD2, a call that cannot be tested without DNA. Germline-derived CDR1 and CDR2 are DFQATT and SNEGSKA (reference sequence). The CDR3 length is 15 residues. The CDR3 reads CSARDLRSGTGELFF.

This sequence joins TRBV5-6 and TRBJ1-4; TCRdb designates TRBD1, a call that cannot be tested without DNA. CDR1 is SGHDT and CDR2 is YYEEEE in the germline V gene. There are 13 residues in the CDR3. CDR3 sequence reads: CASSPDSNEKLFF. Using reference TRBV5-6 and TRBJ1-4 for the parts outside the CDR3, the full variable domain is DAGVTQSPTHLIKTRGQQVTLRCSPKSGHDTVSWYQQALGQGPQFIFQYYEEEERQRGNFPDRFSGHQFPNYSSELNVNALLLGDSALYLCASSPDSNEKLFFGSGTQLSVL.